These 22 T cell receptor beta chains were sequenced from one sample in a study of T cells after yellow fever vaccination. Each CDR3 protein gets one entry after TCRdb re-called the 5' RACE reads with MiXCR. Of 130,000 or so distinct CDR3 sequences in the sample, 12% to 15% were seen once. The specimen was CD8+ T cells sorted from PBMCs, collected 5 days after the yellow fever booster vaccination. The origin of the receptors is a man between 18 and 35 years old who received the YFV17D yellow fever vaccine.

This clonotype came up many times. The chain has TRBV4-2 and TRBJ2-4, with 10 positions matching TRBD1. The CDR3 has 15 amino acids. The V and J ends lost 7 bases and 8 bases, in that order; junction bases with no gene match: 11. In germline, CDR1 is LGHNA, CDR2 YNFKEQ. The CDR3 loop reads CASNLDRGQGHIQYF. The CDR3 coding sequence is TGTGCCAGCAACCTCGACAGGGGGCAGGGTCACATTCAGTACTTC.

There are a few counts of this clonotype. The gene calls are TRBV10-3 and TRBJ1-1; D not resolved. CDR1 and CDR2 (germline): ENHRY, SYGVKD. Trimming took off 2 bases at V and 8 bases at J, with 6 bases between the two ends. The CDR3 runs to 11 residues. The CDR3 coding sequence is TGTGCCATCAGTGAGAGTGGAGAAGCTTTCTTT. It encodes CAISESGEAFF.

DNA for the CDR3: TGTGCCAGCATGGGCCGGCCGTCAAGAGAGACCCAGTACTTC. Translating it yields CASMGRPSRETQYF. The rearrangement joins TRBV5-5 to TRBJ2-5; D is uncertain. Germline V gene data show CDR1 as SGHKS and CDR2 as YYEKEE (reference sequence). V was shortened by 6 bases and J by 4 bases, with 16 bases between the two germline ends. This CDR3 is 14 amino acids long.

The sample holds many counts of this clonotype. This rearrangement joins TRBV10-3 to TRBJ2-2, with TRBD1 as a possible D gene (6 bases). Germline V lookup: CDR1 ENHRY, CDR2 SYGVKD. The ends were cut back, 0 bases at V and 3 bases at J, with 26 bases in the middle. The CDR3 covers 21 residues. Here the CDR3 reads CAISESTPGQGALLYTGELFF. CDR3 sequence (DNA): TGTGCCATCAGTGAGTCTACCCCGGGACAAGGAGCCCTTCTGTACACCGGGGAGCTGTTTTTT.

This clonotype was observed a few times. An end of the junction differs from the germline gene, which may be a read error. The chain joins TRBV4-3 to TRBJ1-1, with D hard to call. CDR3 length equals 16 residues. The V gene's germline CDR1 is LGHNA and CDR2 YSLEER. The CDR3 protein is CASSQVGSRLNTEAFF. DNA for the CDR3: TGCGCCAGCAGCCAGGTGGGGAGTCGCTTGAACACCGAAGCTTTCTTT.

This clonotype was recorded a few times. CDR3 bases: TGTGCCAGCAGCCAAGACGGGGCAGGGGTGGATACGCAGTATTTT. Translated, it gives CASSQDGAGVDTQYF. The genes are TRBV3-1 and TRBJ2-3; D may be TRBD1 (6 bases). CDR1 is LGHDT and CDR2 is YNNKEL in the germline V gene (reference sequence). V gave up 0 bases and J gave up 6 bases, with 13 bases separating them. CDR3 size: 15 residues.

The rearrangement joins TRBV6-2 or TRBV6-3 to TRBJ2-7; no definite D call. This CDR3 comprises 11 residues. Germline values: CDR1 MNHEY, CDR2 SVGEGT. V was clipped by 4 bases and J by 3 bases, with 4 bases between them. The CDR3 is CASSCNYEQYV. The CDR3 DNA is TGTGCCAGCAGTTGCAACTACGAGCAGTACGTC.

The rearrangement joins TRBV27 to TRBJ2-5; D is possibly TRBD1 (7 bases). CDR1 and CDR2 (germline): MNHEY, SMNVEV (reference sequence). CDR3 length: 15 amino acids. With 7 bases removed from V and 5 bases from J, the gap between germline ends came to 20 bases. CDR3 sequence reads: CASITRGRGRETQYF. CDR3 in DNA: TGTGCCAGCATCACAAGAGGCAGGGGGAGGGAGACCCAGTACTTC.

The chain links TRBV13 to TRBJ2-5; TRBD1 matches 7 bases. The CDR3 is 15 amino acids. Per the germline V gene, CDR1 is PRHDT and CDR2 is FYEKMQ (reference sequence). Unmatched junction bases numbered 5, after V lost 0 bases and J lost 4 bases. The CDR3: CASSLGQGSGETQYF. The CDR3 DNA sequence: TGTGCCAGCAGCTTAGGACAGGGGTCGGGAGAGACCCAGTACTTC. Variable domain in full (rest from reference TRBV13 and TRBJ2-5): AAGVIQSPRHLIKEKRETATLKCYPIPRHDTVYWYQQGPGQDPQFLISFYEKMQSDKGSIPDRFSAQQFSDYHSELNMSSLELGDSALYFCASSLGQGSGETQYFGPGTRLLVL.

The chain joins TRBV2 to TRBJ1-6, with D maybe TRBD1 (5 bases). Germline V CDR1 and CDR2: SNHLY, FYNNEI. The length of the CDR3 is 13 residues. V lost 3 bases to trimming and J lost 10 bases, with 10 bases between them. The CDR3, as DNA: TGTGCCAGCAGTGATGACAGTGACTCACCCCTCCACTTT. It specifies CASSDDSDSPLHF.

The V and J genes are TRBV5-6 and TRBJ1-2, with 7 bases fitting TRBD1. Germline-derived CDR1 and CDR2 are SGHDT and YYEEEE. V shed 0 bases and J 6 bases; nucleotides not matched to a gene: 11. The CDR3 loop spans 16 amino acids. The CDR3 loop reads CASSLGQGWLVDGYTF. In DNA, the CDR3 is TGTGCCAGCAGCTTGGGACAGGGATGGCTTGTGGATGGCTACACCTTC.

This rearrangement joins TRBV5-1 to TRBJ1-1; a weak D match, TRBD1 (5 bases). V was pared by 4 bases and J by 4 bases, with 11 bases between. CDR1 and CDR2 from the germline V gene are SGHRS and YFSETQ. The CDR3 length is 13 residues. The DNA for the CDR3 is TGCGCCAGCAGCGCCGGGACCTCCACTGAAGCTTTCTTT. Translating gives CASSAGTSTEAFF.

There are a few counts of this clonotype. The J gene is TRBJ2-7, the V gene TRBV7-3; 8 bases are shared with TRBD1. V lost 7 bases and J lost 3; bases outside the gene matches: 14. Germline values: CDR1 SGHTA, CDR2 FQGTGA. The CDR3 spans 16 residues. CDR3 bases: TGTGCCAGCACCCTACGACCGGGACAGGAACACTACGAGCAGTACGTC. Its protein product is CASTLRPGQEHYEQYV.

This chain joins TRBV24-1 and TRBJ2-1; tentative D call: TRBD1 (5 bases). V was shortened by 3 bases and J by 4 bases, with 12 bases between the two germline ends. The CDR3 is 15 residues long. Germline-derived CDR1 and CDR2 are KGHDR and SFDVKD. The CDR3 DNA follows: TGTGCCACCAGTGATGGCCCGAAGGGGTACAATGAGCAGTTCTTC. Its translation is CATSDGPKGYNEQFF.

This chain uses TRBV20-1 with TRBJ2-5, with D perhaps being TRBD1 or TRBD2 (5 bases each). CDR1 DFQATT and CDR2 SNEGSKA come from the germline V gene (reference sequence). Trimming stripped 0 bases from V and 5 bases from J, with 10 bases between. The CDR3 is 13 amino acids. The CDR3 nucleotides read TGCAGTGCTAGAGATCGACAGCGGGAGACCCAGTACTTC. This translates into CSARDRQRETQYF.

This clonotype has more than one count but fewer than ten. The chain joins TRBV19 to TRBJ2-4, with D uncertain. There are 13 residues in the CDR3. CDR1 LNHDA and CDR2 SQIVND come from the germline V gene (reference sequence). Trimming shortened V by 3 bases and J by 6 bases, and 9 bases separated the two germline ends. CDR3 DNA sequence: TGTGCCAGTAGTATTGCGGCGTCAAACATTCAGTACTTC. Translated: CASSIAASNIQYF.

The chain employs TRBV10-3 and TRBJ1-1, with 8 bases aligning to TRBD1. Germline-derived CDR1 and CDR2 are ENHRY and SYGVKD. The CDR3 length is 16 residues. The ends lost 6 bases at V and 5 bases at J; junction bases unmatched: 14. The CDR3 reads CAISDNLDREATEAFF. As DNA, the CDR3 is TGTGCCATCAGCGACAATTTGGACAGGGAGGCTACTGAAGCTTTCTTT.

V gene TRBV6-1 combines with J gene TRBJ2-5; D gene uncertain. V was cut by 7 bases and J by 4 bases, with 10 bases left in between. Per the germline V gene, CDR1 is MNHNS and CDR2 is SASEGT. The CDR3 runs 12 residues. The DNA for the CDR3 is TGTGCCAGCACCTCCCAGCGAGAGACCCAGTACTTC. Its protein product is CASTSQRETQYF.

The gene calls are TRBV7-6 and TRBJ1-6; D call uncertain. Germline V gives CDR1 SGHVS, CDR2 FNYEAQ. The CDR3 has 13 residues. Trimming pared 1 base from V and 10 bases from J, leaving 8 bases between. The CDR3 loop reads CASSLDSVSPLHF. The CDR3 DNA reads as TGTGCCAGCAGCTTAGATTCAGTGTCACCCCTCCACTTT.

This clonotype was picked up many times. The V call is TRBV30, the J call TRBJ2-1; possible D gene TRBD2, 6 bases. The CDR3 is made up of 16 amino acids. Germline assignment: CDR1 GTSNPN and CDR2 SVGIG (reference sequence). V shed 0 bases and J shed 3 bases, with 15 bases lying between them. Here the CDR3 reads CAWSVAGTHYYNEQFF. The CDR3 DNA sequence: TGTGCCTGGAGTGTAGCTGGGACTCACTACTACAATGAGCAGTTCTTC.

This clonotype turned up a few times. V usage is TRBV4-1 and J usage is TRBJ2-1; D gene uncertain. The CDR3 is 14 amino acids. Germline CDR1 and CDR2: MGHRA and YSYEKL. Between the trimmed V and J ends, which lost 0 bases and 6 bases, there was a span of 9 bases. CDR3 in amino acids: CASSQDYKFNEQFF. The CDR3 DNA is TGCGCCAGCAGCCAAGATTATAAGTTCAATGAGCAGTTCTTC.

The gene calls are TRBV10-3 and TRBJ2-7; D may correspond to TRBD1 or TRBD2 (5 bases each). Per germline, CDR1 ENHRY and CDR2 SYGVKD. The CDR3 extends over 20 amino acids. The V gene lost 0 bases and the J gene lost 0 bases, with 24 bases spanning the gap. The chain's CDR3 is CAISESWDGPYPRSSYEQYF. DNA of the CDR3: TGTGCCATCAGTGAGTCCTGGGACGGACCATACCCAAGGAGCTCCTACGAGCAGTACTTC.